The clone carrying this T cell receptor (beta chain) was seen more than once but under ten times. Its antigen is unidentified. The data were obtained in a study of cytomegalovirus exposure and HLA in healthy donors. This CDR3 is 13 amino acids long. V was shortened by 6 bases and J by 6 bases, with 12 bases between the two germline ends. CDR1 and CDR2 (germline): SNHLY, FYNNEI. Study-level results: A later analysis showed HLA-associated TCR beta chains outstripping equally common others in clonal expansion. Both high specificity and high sensitivity reportedly marked the classifier's diagnosis of cytomegalovirus status. In vitro, three CMV-associated chains proved specific for CMV antigens. The study carried out a later analysis of TCR beta sequences. It associated 15,000 to 20,000 of them with specific HLA alleles at a false discovery rate of 0.05.

13 Jbeta primers and 60 Vbeta primers were used for the PCR. The data were produced by immunoSEQ multiplex PCR, yet TCRdb's version contains in-frame clones alone and is incomplete. The repertoire holds 150,000 to 200,000 clones, with around 77% as singletons. The rearrangement links TRBV2 to TRBJ1-5; D uncertain. The sequence derives from a woman aged 40 to 55 in good health and CMV-seronegative. The specimen sequenced was PBMCs. The CDR3 DNA reads as TGTGCCAGCAGAAGAGAAGGAGGTCAGCCCCAGCATTTT. Amino acids: CASRREGGQPQHF.